One and the same sample provided the 21 T cell receptor beta chains below, sequenced in a study of blood T cell repertoires in COVID-19. Measured with immunoSEQ multiplex PCR; TCRdb has only the in-frame clones, and not every one. The sample lists 130,000 or so clones, over 65% occurring once. Sequenced sample: peripheral blood. The origin of the receptors is a man aged 45-60 years with acute or convalescent COVID-19.

The CDR3 bases are TGTGCCAGCACCAGAGGGGGCTCGACAGATACGCAGTATTTT. Protein: CASTRGGSTDTQYF. V usage is TRBV9 and J usage is TRBJ2-3; 7 nucleotides match TRBD1. Germline CDR1 is SGDLS and CDR2 is YYNGEE. Germline trimming cut 6 bases from V and 3 bases from J; bases unmatched to any gene: 7. There are 14 residues in the CDR3.

The chain recombines TRBV28 with TRBJ1-4; D perhaps matches TRBD1 (5 bases). With 11 bases removed from V and 8 bases from J, the gap between germline ends came to 9 bases. Germline loops: CDR1 MDHEN, CDR2 SYDVKM. This CDR3 spans 10 amino acids. The CDR3 spells CAGGREKLFF. In nucleotides, the CDR3 is TGTGCCGGGGGGAGGGAAAAACTGTTTTTT.

The chain has TRBV28 and TRBJ1-6; TRBD1 aligns across 11 bases. CDR1 MDHEN and CDR2 SYDVKM come from the germline V gene. This CDR3 has 18 amino acids. V shed 4 bases and J 7 bases; nucleotides not matched to a gene: 12. CDR3 nucleotides: TGTGCCAGCAGTTCCTCCGTAGGACAGGGGGCTCGGAATTCACCCCTCCACTTT. It is translated as CASSSSVGQGARNSPLHF.

The table lists this clone with a few counts. The chain combines TRBV10-2 with TRBJ2-7, with 7 bases aligning to TRBD2. Germline V gene data show CDR1 as WSHSY and CDR2 as SAAADI. The trim removed 7 bases at V and 1 base at J, leaving 4 bases unmatched. This CDR3 has 13 residues. This CDR3 reads CASNGGGSYEQYV. CDR3 bases: TGCGCCAGCAACGGGGGAGGGTCCTACGAGCAGTACGTC.

The chain combines TRBV14 with TRBJ2-2, with D possibly being TRBD1 (6 bases). The CDR3 is 14 residues long. The germline gives CDR1 SGHDN, CDR2 FVKESK. Trimming pared 6 bases from V and 1 base from J, leaving 9 bases between. The CDR3, as DNA: TGTGCCAGCAGGCCGACAGGGAACACCGGGGAGCTGTTTTTT. It specifies CASRPTGNTGELFF.

This chain connects TRBV19 to TRBJ1-1; 8 nucleotides align to TRBD1. The CDR3 sequence is 14 residues long. V was clipped by 3 bases and J by 5 bases; unmatched bases: 5. Germline CDR1 is LNHDA and CDR2 is SQIVND (reference sequence). The CDR3 DNA is TGTGCCAGTAGTATCGACAGGGGACCAACTGAAGCTTTCTTT. This encodes CASSIDRGPTEAFF.

V is TRBV7-8 and J is TRBJ2-7; possibly TRBD1 for D (7 bases). From germline, CDR1 is SGHVS and CDR2 FQNEAQ. This CDR3 has 15 residues. Trimming left V 5 bases short and J 2 bases short, with 16 bases between. The CDR3 spells CASSQSSGGTYEQYF. The CDR3 bases are TGTGCCAGCAGCCAGAGCTCAGGGGGGACCTACGAGCAGTACTTC.

This clone came up many times. This chain links TRBV6-1 with TRBJ1-1, with D maybe TRBD1 (5 bases). Germline V lookup: CDR1 MNHNS, CDR2 SASEGT. V dropped 1 base and J dropped 5 bases, with 11 bases sitting between them. CDR3 length: 14 amino acids. CDR3 protein: CASSEVGGRTEAFF. The CDR3 DNA reads as TGTGCCAGCAGTGAAGTGGGGGGGAGGACTGAAGCTTTCTTT.

As concerns this clone: This sample also contains other DNA sequences that code for the same CDR3. The chain employs TRBV5-1 and TRBJ1-3; D not resolved. This CDR3 comprises 13 residues. Germline CDR1 reads SGHRS; CDR2 reads YFSETQ. V was pared by 0 bases and J by 4 bases, with 5 bases between. The CDR3 sequence: CASSLGGGNTIYF. The CDR3 DNA reads as TGCGCCAGCAGCTTGGGAGGCGGAAACACCATATATTTT.

The rearrangement uses TRBV9 and TRBJ1-1, with 8 bases matching TRBD1. Germline loops: CDR1 SGDLS, CDR2 YYNGEE. The V gene end was trimmed by 0 bases and the J gene end by 6 bases; junction bases not matched to a gene: 7. This CDR3 comprises 15 residues. The CDR3 reads CASSVAQGAGAEAFF. The CDR3 DNA follows: TGTGCCAGCAGCGTAGCTCAGGGGGCTGGGGCTGAAGCTTTCTTT.

This rearrangement joins TRBV3-1 (or the pseudogene TRBV3-2) to TRBJ2-1; TRBD2 matches at 10 bases. The trim removed 3 bases at V and 7 bases at J, leaving 6 bases unmatched. The length of the CDR3 is 15 residues. The germline CDR1 and CDR2 sequences are LGHDT and YNNKEL (reference sequence). CDR3 in amino acids: CASSHLAGVGNEQFF. The CDR3 coding sequence is TGTGCCAGCAGCCACCTAGCGGGGGTGGGGAATGAGCAGTTCTTC.

This chain links TRBV6-1 with TRBJ1-2; 10 positions agree with TRBD1. The CDR3 runs to 16 residues. The germline gives CDR1 MNHNS, CDR2 SASEGT. The J segment lost 6 bases and the V segment lost 4 bases, leaving 11 bases of the junction unmatched. CDR3 in amino acids: CASSGPMGQGKDGYTF. The DNA for the CDR3 is TGTGCCAGCAGTGGCCCCATGGGACAGGGGAAGGATGGCTACACCTTC.

The chain has TRBV5-5 and TRBJ2-1; 9 bases are a match to TRBD1. With V trimmed by 7 bases and J by 9 bases, 14 bases remained unmatched. CDR1 and CDR2 from the germline V gene are SGHKS and YYEKEE (reference sequence). CDR3 length equals 15 residues. The CDR3: CASSLGGQGLFEQFF. For the CDR3, the DNA is TGTGCCAGCTCCCTGGGGGGACAGGGCTTGTTTGAGCAGTTCTTC.

This clone was found once. This chain connects TRBV9 to TRBJ1-2; 8 bases are shared with TRBD1. This CDR3 region has 15 residues. CDR1 is SGDLS, CDR2 YYNGEE, per germline. V shed 0 bases and J 7 bases; nucleotides not matched to a gene: 8. As DNA, the CDR3 is TGTGCCAGCAGCGTAGAGGGCAGGGGGCGCGCTGGCTACACCTTC. Translated, it gives CASSVEGRGRAGYTF.

The chain links TRBV19 to TRBJ1-1; perhaps TRBD1 as D (6 bases). The CDR3 runs to 13 residues. Trimming stripped 9 bases from V and 4 bases from J, with 15 bases between. CDR1 is LNHDA and CDR2 is SQIVND in the germline V gene (reference sequence). CDR3 region: CASGATGTTEAFF. The CDR3 DNA reads as TGTGCCAGCGGGGCCACAGGGACCACTGAAGCTTTCTTT.

This clone was recorded a few times. The chain uses TRBV6-6 and TRBJ1-3; the D is unclear. The CDR3 loop spans 16 amino acids. In germline, CDR1 is MNHNY, CDR2 SVGAGI (reference sequence). Trimming left V 6 bases short and J 0 bases short, with 15 bases between. The CDR3 here is CASSLDGGSSGNTIYF. In nucleotides, the CDR3 is TGTGCCAGCAGCCTCGACGGTGGGAGCTCTGGAAACACCATATATTTT.

The chain links TRBV3-1 (or the pseudogene TRBV3-2) to TRBJ1-2, with D uncertain. The CDR3 contains 15 residues. Trimming stripped 2 bases from V and 0 bases from J, with 10 bases between. The germline V gene has CDR1 LGHDT and CDR2 YNNKEL (reference sequence). The chain's CDR3 is CASSQPDTANYGYTF. The CDR3, as DNA: TGTGCCAGCAGCCAACCAGACACAGCTAACTATGGCTACACCTTC.

The rearrangement joins TRBV4-2 to TRBJ1-1; 7 positions match TRBD1. Trimming cost V 4 bases and J 3 bases; bases outside gene matches: 8. Germline V gene lookup returns CDR1 LGHNA and CDR2 YNFKEQ. The CDR3 totals 15 residues. Here the CDR3 reads CASSRRTGGDTEAFF. The DNA for the CDR3 is TGTGCCAGCAGCCGCCGGACAGGTGGGGACACTGAAGCTTTCTTT.

The chain couples TRBV29-1 to TRBJ1-2, with TRBD1 as a possible D gene (5 bases). Germline V gene lookup returns CDR1 SQVTM and CDR2 ANQGSEA. V was clipped by 4 bases and J by 7 bases, with 16 bases between them. The CDR3 has 13 amino acids. This chain's CDR3 is CSVVGSGGTGYTF. The DNA of the CDR3 is TGCAGCGTTGTCGGGTCGGGGGGGACTGGCTACACCTTC.

The chain joins TRBV20-1 to TRBJ2-5; TRBD2 is a possible D gene (6 bases). Germline CDR1 reads DFQATT; CDR2 reads SNEGSKA (reference sequence). Trimming removed 3 bases at V and 1 base at J, with 12 bases between. The CDR3 has 14 residues. The CDR3 is CSASLLGGQETQYF. The DNA of the CDR3 is TGCAGTGCTAGTTTGTTGGGGGGCCAAGAGACCCAGTACTTC.

This clone was counted a single time. The chain carries TRBV2 and TRBJ2-1, with 12 nucleotides matching TRBD2. The germline CDR1 and CDR2 sequences are SNHLY and FYNNEI. Unmatched junction bases numbered 6, after V lost 6 bases and J lost 6 bases. The CDR3 has 15 residues. The CDR3 is CASSPLAGGSNEQFF. CDR3 nucleotide sequence: TGTGCCAGCAGCCCACTAGCGGGGGGTAGCAATGAGCAGTTCTTC. The full variable domain, in which reference TRBV2 and TRBJ2-1 provide the parts outside the CDR3, is EPEVTQTPSHQVTQMGQEVILRCVPISNHLYFYWYRQILGQKVEFLVSFYNNEISEKSEIFDDQFSVERPDGSNFTLKIRSTKLEDSAMYFCASSPLAGGSNEQFFGPGTRLTVL.